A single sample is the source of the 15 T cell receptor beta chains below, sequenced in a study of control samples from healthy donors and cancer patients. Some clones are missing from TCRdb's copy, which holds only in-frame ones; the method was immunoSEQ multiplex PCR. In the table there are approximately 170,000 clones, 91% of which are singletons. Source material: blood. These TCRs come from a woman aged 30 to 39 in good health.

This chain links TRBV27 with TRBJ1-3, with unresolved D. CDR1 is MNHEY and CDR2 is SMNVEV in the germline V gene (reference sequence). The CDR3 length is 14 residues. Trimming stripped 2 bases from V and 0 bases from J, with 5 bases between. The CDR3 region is CASSLGLSGNTIYF. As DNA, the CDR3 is TGTGCCAGCAGTTTAGGGCTCTCTGGAAACACCATATATTTT.

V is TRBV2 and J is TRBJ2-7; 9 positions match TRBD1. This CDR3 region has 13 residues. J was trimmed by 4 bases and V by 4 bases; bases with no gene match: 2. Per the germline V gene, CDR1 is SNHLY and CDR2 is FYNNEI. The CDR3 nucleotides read TGTGCCAGCAGTGGGGACAGGGAGTACGAGCAGTACTTC. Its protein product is CASSGDREYEQYF.

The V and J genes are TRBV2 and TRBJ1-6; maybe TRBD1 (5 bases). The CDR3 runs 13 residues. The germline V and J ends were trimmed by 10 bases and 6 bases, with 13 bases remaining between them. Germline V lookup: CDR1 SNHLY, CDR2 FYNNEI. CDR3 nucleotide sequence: TGTGCCACACTACAGGTCCTTAATTCACCCCTCCACTTT. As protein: CATLQVLNSPLHF.

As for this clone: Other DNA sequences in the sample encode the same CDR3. The CDR3 DNA reads TGTGCCAGCAGCCTAACGGGGTCTGGAAACACCATATATTTT. Translating it yields CASSLTGSGNTIYF. The chain recombines TRBV11-2 with TRBJ1-3; no definite D call. The CDR3 has 14 residues. Germline loops: CDR1 SGHAT, CDR2 FQNNGV. The V end was cut by 5 bases, the J end by 1 base, with 9 bases between.

DNA for the CDR3: TGTGCCAGCAGCCCCAGCGGGGCGAACACCGGGGAGCTGTTTTTT. Its translation: CASSPSGANTGELFF. The V and J genes are TRBV28 and TRBJ2-2; 7 bases match TRBD2. This CDR3 is 15 amino acids long. Germline values: CDR1 MDHEN, CDR2 SYDVKM. With 6 bases clipped from V and 0 bases from J, the junction kept 4 bases outside the gene matches.

The CDR3 region has the DNA TGTGCCAGCAGCCCCCAGGGTGGGGCTAACTATGGCTACACCTTC. It specifies CASSPQGGANYGYTF. V and J are TRBV7-6 and TRBJ1-2, with D perhaps TRBD1 (5 bases). Germline V lookup: CDR1 SGHVS, CDR2 FNYEAQ. V dropped 5 bases and J dropped 0 bases, with 13 bases sitting between them. The CDR3 is 15 residues long. Based on the CDR3 plus reference TRBV7-6 and TRBJ1-2, the full variable domain is GAGVSQSPRYKVTKRGQDVALRCDPISGHVSLYWYRQALGQGPEFLTYFNYEAQQDKSGLPNDRFSAERPEGSISTLTIQRTEQRDSAMYRCASSPQGGANYGYTFGSGTRLTVV.

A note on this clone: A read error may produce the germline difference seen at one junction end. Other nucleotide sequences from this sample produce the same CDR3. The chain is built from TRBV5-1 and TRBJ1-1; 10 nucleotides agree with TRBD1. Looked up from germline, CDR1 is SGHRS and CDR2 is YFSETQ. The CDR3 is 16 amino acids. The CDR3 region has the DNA TGCGCTAGCAGGCGGGACAGGGGCGTGGTTGGGACTGAAGCTTTCTTT. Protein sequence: CASRRDRGVVGTEAFF.

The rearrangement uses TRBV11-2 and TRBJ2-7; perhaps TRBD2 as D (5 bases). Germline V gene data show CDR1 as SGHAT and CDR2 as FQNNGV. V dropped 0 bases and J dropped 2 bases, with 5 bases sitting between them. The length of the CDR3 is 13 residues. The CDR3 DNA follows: TGTGCCAGCAGCTTAGAGAGGGCCTACGAGCAGTACTTC. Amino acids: CASSLERAYEQYF. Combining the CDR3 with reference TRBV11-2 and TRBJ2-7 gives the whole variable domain EAGVAQSPRYKIIEKRQSVAFWCNPISGHATLYWYQQILGQGPKLLIQFQNNGVVDDSQLPKDRFSAERLKGVDSTLKIQPAKLEDSAVYLCASSLERAYEQYFGPGTRLTVT.

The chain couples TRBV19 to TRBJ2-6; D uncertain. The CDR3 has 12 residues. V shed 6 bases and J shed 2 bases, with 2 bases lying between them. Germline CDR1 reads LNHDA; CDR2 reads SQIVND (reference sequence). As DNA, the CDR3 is TGTGCCAGTAGCCCTGGGGCCAACGTCCTGACTTTC. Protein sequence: CASSPGANVLTF.

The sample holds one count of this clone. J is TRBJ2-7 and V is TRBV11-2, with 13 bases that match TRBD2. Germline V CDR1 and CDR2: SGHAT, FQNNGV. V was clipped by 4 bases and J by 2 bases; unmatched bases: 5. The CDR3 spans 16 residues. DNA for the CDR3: TGTGCCAGCAGCTCCCGACTAGCGGGGGGCCCCTACGAGCAGTACTTC. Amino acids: CASSSRLAGGPYEQYF.

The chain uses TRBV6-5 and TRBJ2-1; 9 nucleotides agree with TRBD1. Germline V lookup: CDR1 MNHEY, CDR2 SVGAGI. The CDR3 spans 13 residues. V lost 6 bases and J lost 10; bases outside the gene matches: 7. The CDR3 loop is CASSGTGYGEQFF. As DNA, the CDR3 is TGTGCCAGCAGCGGGACAGGGTATGGGGAGCAGTTCTTC.

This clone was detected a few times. This chain's CDR3 is CASSQLDRDNSPLHF. The CDR3 region has the DNA TGTGCCAGCAGCCAACTAGACAGGGATAATTCACCCCTCCACTTT. The chain carries TRBV3-1 (or the pseudogene TRBV3-2) and TRBJ1-6; the match to TRBD1 covers 7 bases. The CDR3 totals 15 residues. Trimming at V came to 2 bases and at J to 5 bases, leaving 3 bases not matched to a gene. Germline V CDR1 and CDR2: LGHDT, YNNKEL (reference sequence).

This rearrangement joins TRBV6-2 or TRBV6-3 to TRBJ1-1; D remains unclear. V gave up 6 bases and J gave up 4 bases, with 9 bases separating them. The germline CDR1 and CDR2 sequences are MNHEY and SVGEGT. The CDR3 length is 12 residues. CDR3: CASSSSITEAFF. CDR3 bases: TGTGCCAGCAGCTCCAGTATCACTGAAGCTTTCTTT.

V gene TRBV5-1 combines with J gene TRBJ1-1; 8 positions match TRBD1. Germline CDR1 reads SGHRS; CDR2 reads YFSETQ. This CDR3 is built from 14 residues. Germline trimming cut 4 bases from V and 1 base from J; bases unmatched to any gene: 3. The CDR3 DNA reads TGCGCCAGCAGCCGCGGACAGGGGAACACTGAAGCTTTCTTT. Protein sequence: CASSRGQGNTEAFF.

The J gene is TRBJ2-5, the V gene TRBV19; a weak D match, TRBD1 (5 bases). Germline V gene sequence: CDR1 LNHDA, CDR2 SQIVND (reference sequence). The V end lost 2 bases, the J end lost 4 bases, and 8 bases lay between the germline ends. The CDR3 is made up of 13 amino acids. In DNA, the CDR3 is TGTGCCAGTAGTATATTCCAGGGAGAGACCCAGTACTTC. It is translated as CASSIFQGETQYF.